This T cell receptor beta chain came from a study of blood T cell repertoires in COVID-19. Per the germline V gene, CDR1 is LNHDA and CDR2 is SQIVND (reference sequence). V was clipped by 11 bases and J by 4 bases, with 21 bases between them. The length of the CDR3 is 15 residues. In the authors' methods: How many nucleated cells were present was estimated from reference gene primer amplification. Assay: immunoSEQ multiplex PCR; the TCRdb copy retains only in-frame clones and omits some. The V and J calls and clone size come from that table; D and trimming were worked out from the DNA. This table has 110,000 or so clones, approximately 84% appearing once.

The sample consisted of peripheral blood. The chain joins TRBV19 to TRBJ1-5, with D perhaps TRBD1 (6 bases). The receptor was derived from a man aged 35 to 55 with acute or convalescent COVID-19. CDR3 nucleotide sequence: TGTGCCTCCAAAATCCAGGGGCTGCAGAATCAGCCCCAGCATTTT. Its translation is CASKIQGLQNQPQHF.